These T cell receptor beta chains were read from a single sample in a study of cytomegalovirus exposure and HLA in healthy donors. The assay was immunoSEQ multiplex PCR, and TCRdb's table has in-frame clones only and misses some. The sample records about 130,000 clones, about four fifths being singletons. Sequenced sample: PBMCs. The receptors derive from a young man in good health. Both conserved end residues are part of each CDR3. D genes are given only for firm matches. Size tells how often a clone was seen (once, few, many) or the class of an expanded clone, and some rows leave it out.

clone_size	v_call	j_call	d_call	cdr3_aa	cdr3_nt
.	TRBV5-8	TRBJ2-7	.	CASSLGQPISYEQYF	TGTGCCAGCAGCTTAGGACAGCCGATCTCCTACGAGCAGTACTTC
.	TRBV27	TRBJ1-5	TRBD1	CASSKTGQPNQPQHF	TGTGCCAGCAGTAAAACGGGACAGCCGAATCAGCCCCAGCATTTT
.	TRBV2	TRBJ2-7	.	CASSEAWQSHYEQYF	TGTGCCAGCAGTGAAGCGTGGCAGTCACACTACGAGCAGTACTTC
.	TRBV19	TRBJ2-4	TRBD1	CASSTTGTGAQGIQYF	TGTGCCAGTAGTACCACCGGGACAGGGGCCCAAGGCATTCAGTACTTC
few	TRBV28	TRBJ1-6	.	CASSIAQGSYSPLHF	TGTGCCAGCAGCATCGCCCAGGGGTCGTACTCACCCCTCCACTTT
once	TRBV4-2	TRBJ2-3	TRBD2	CASSQDGAGGPIDTQYF	TGTGCCAGCAGCCAAGATGGGGCGGGAGGGCCTATAGATACGCAGTATTTT
.	TRBV19	TRBJ1-4	TRBD1	CASSLGQGVGEKLFF	TGTGCCAGTAGTCTGGGACAGGGGGTGGGTGAAAAACTGTTTTTT
.	TRBV7-2	TRBJ1-2	TRBD1	CASSLAWTGYGYTF	TGTGCCAGCAGCTTAGCCTGGACAGGGTATGGCTACACCTTC
.	TRBV30	TRBJ2-2	.	CAGGLGGELFF	TGTGCCGGAGGGTTGGGCGGGGAGCTGTTTTTT
.	TRBV28	TRBJ1-5	.	CASSPQGLRQPQHF	TGTGCCAGCAGCCCTCAGGGGTTAAGGCAGCCCCAGCATTTT
few	TRBV6-1	TRBJ1-1	.	CASWGEGQAFF	TGTGCCAGCTGGGGGGAAGGGCAAGCTTTCTTT